By share, the clone carrying this T cell receptor beta chain ranks as hyperexpanded. Multiple V-beta primers and a C-beta primer amplified TCRB from RNA. MiXCR was run by TCRdb on the multiplex PCR reads, yielding one entry per CDR3 protein. This table has some 9,300 distinct CDR3 sequences, around three quarters appearing once. Trimming removed 1 base from V and 11 bases from J; junction bases left unmatched: 10. The germline CDR1 and CDR2 sequences are SGHAT and FQDESV (reference sequence). CDR3 length equals 14 residues. These data originate in a study of tumor-infiltrating lymphocytes in glioblastoma multiforme.

The sequence came from a male donor with glioblastoma. The V gene is TRBV11-1, the J gene TRBJ1-1; the match to TRBD1 covers 7 bases. The sample taken for sequencing was brain tumor tissue. CDR3 residues: CASSLEEWDSEAFF. DNA for the CDR3: TGTGCCAGCAGCTTAGAGGAGTGGGACAGCGAGGCTTTCTTT. The complete variable domain, with remaining parts taken from reference TRBV11-1 and TRBJ1-1, reads EAEVAQSPRYKITEKSQAVAFWCDPISGHATLYWYRQILGQGPELLVQFQDESVVDDSQLPKDRFSAERLKGVDSTLKIQPAELGDSAMYLCASSLEEWDSEAFFGQGTRLTVV.